This T cell receptor (beta chain) stems from a study of CD8+ T cells in alopecia areata. Overall study: For the treated group, dosing was oral tofacitinib at 5 to 10 mg twice daily. Dosing spanned 6 to 18 months on tofacitinib, then 6 months off drug.

Germline values: CDR1 SNHLY, CDR2 FYNNEI. Trimming cost V 6 bases and J 5 bases; bases outside gene matches: 4. CDR3 length: 13 amino acids. This sample's treatment: oral pan-JAK inhibitor, 5-10 mg twice daily. Extraction of RNA preceded its reverse transcription into cDNA, which served as the sequencing template. The data were produced by immunoSEQ multiplex PCR, yet TCRdb's version contains in-frame clones alone and is incomplete. The sample consists of 150,000 or so clones, just over 65% of them appearing once. The receptor's source is a human donor with alopecia areata. The chain uses TRBV2 and TRBJ1-2; 9 bases fit TRBD1. The material sequenced was CD4+ T cells sorted from blood, taken at week 4, from a patient treated with tofacitinib. The chain's CDR3 is CASRAGTGYGYTF. The CDR3 nucleotides read TGTGCCAGCAGAGCAGGGACAGGGTATGGCTACACCTTC.